This TCR beta chain was obtained from a study of blood T cell repertoires in COVID-19. Across the study: The analysed material was cDNA or gDNA that came from T cells, B-cell-depleted T cells, or PBMCs.

Using immunoSEQ multiplex PCR, the repertoire was profiled, and TCRdb retains in-frame clones only, with some absent. Of about 330,000 clones in the sample, 83% were seen once. The specimen sequenced was peripheral blood. The TCR sequence derives from a woman aged 45-60 years with acute or convalescent COVID-19.

This CDR3 reads CASSQGGGWSYGYTF. DNA for the CDR3: TGCGCCAGCAGCCAAGGGGGGGGTTGGAGCTATGGCTACACCTTC. The chain combines TRBV4-3 with TRBJ1-2, with TRBD1 as a possible D gene (5 bases). V dropped 1 base and J dropped 4 bases, with 13 bases sitting between them. This CDR3 is 15 amino acids long. CDR1 and CDR2 from the germline V gene are LGHNA and YSLEER.